Shown below are 12 T cell receptor beta chains from a single sample sequenced in a study of T cell responses to AZD1222 COVID-19 vaccine. Some clones are missing from TCRdb's copy, which holds only in-frame ones; the method was immunoSEQ multiplex PCR. Of approximately 60,000 clones listed, approximately 86% are singletons. Sequences were derived from peripheral blood, sampled 28 days after the second AZD1222 dose. These receptors came from an adult who received the AZD1222 COVID-19 vaccine.

The rearrangement links TRBV6-2 or TRBV6-3 to TRBJ1-1; D not resolved. CDR3 length: 13 residues. Germline-derived CDR1 and CDR2 are MNHEY and SVGEGT. With 2 bases removed from V and 0 bases from J, the gap between germline ends came to 4 bases. CDR3 nucleotide sequence: TGTGCCAGCAGTTACGAGATGAACACTGAAGCTTTCTTT. Amino acids: CASSYEMNTEAFF.

The chain carries TRBV4-3 and TRBJ1-4, with TRBD1 matching over 7 bases. CDR1 LGHNA and CDR2 YSLEER come from the germline V gene. After removal of 1 base from V and 4 bases from J, the junction contained 6 bases not matched to a gene. The CDR3 runs to 16 residues. DNA of the CDR3: TGCGCCAGCAGCCAAGCATCAGGGGGGTTTAATGAAAAACTGTTTTTT. It specifies CASSQASGGFNEKLFF.

The gene calls are TRBV6-5 and TRBJ1-3; 10 nucleotides align to TRBD1. The CDR3 consists of 16 residues. Germline V gives CDR1 MNHEY, CDR2 SVGAGI. The V gene end was trimmed by 0 bases and the J gene end by 4 bases; junction bases not matched to a gene: 3. CDR3 residues: CASSYSGTGAGNTIYF. CDR3 nucleotide sequence: TGTGCCAGCAGTTACTCCGGGACAGGGGCCGGAAACACCATATATTTT.

The chain is built from TRBV5-1 and TRBJ2-5; D may correspond to TRBD1 or TRBD2 (5 bases each). In germline, CDR1 is SGHRS, CDR2 YFSETQ. CDR3 length: 15 amino acids. Trimming took 4 bases from V and 3 from J, leaving 16 bases between them. The CDR3 region is CASSVGVTQEETQYF. The DNA of the CDR3 is TGCGCCAGCAGCGTGGGGGTGACGCAAGAAGAGACCCAGTACTTC.

CDR3 sequence reads: CASSERSNSYEQYF. CDR3 DNA sequence: TGTGCCAGCAGTGAACGGTCGAACTCCTACGAGCAGTACTTC. The chain uses TRBV6-1 and TRBJ2-7; unclear D gene. The V gene's germline CDR1 is MNHNS and CDR2 SASEGT. The CDR3 runs to 14 residues. V lost 2 bases and J 0 bases, leaving 8 bases between the germline ends.

The chain has TRBV7-3 and TRBJ2-1, with D possibly being TRBD1 (5 bases). CDR1 is SGHTA, CDR2 FQGTGA, per germline. Trimming stripped 5 bases from V and 9 bases from J, with 8 bases between. The CDR3 covers 11 residues. CDR3 sequence: CASSRGLEQFF. CDR3 nucleotide sequence: TGTGCCAGCAGCAGGGGTCTTGAGCAGTTCTTC.

The rearrangement joins TRBV28 to TRBJ1-2, with D tentatively TRBD1 (6 bases). Germline lookup yields CDR1 MDHEN and CDR2 SYDVKM. V lost 8 bases and J 7 bases, leaving 14 bases between the germline ends. The CDR3 consists of 12 residues. CDR3 protein: CASSIKGGGYTF. The CDR3 DNA reads as TGTGCCAGCTCTATTAAGGGGGGTGGCTACACCTTC.

This chain joins TRBV5-1 and TRBJ1-4; D is perhaps TRBD1 (5 bases). Germline assignment: CDR1 SGHRS and CDR2 YFSETQ. The CDR3 consists of 14 residues. V was trimmed by 1 base and J by 8 bases, leaving 12 bases between them. CDR3 sequence reads: CASSLRGSGEKLFF. For the CDR3, the DNA is TGCGCCAGCAGCTTGCGGGGGTCAGGAGAAAAACTGTTTTTT.

The sample holds a few counts of this clone. The rearrangement uses TRBV7-2 and TRBJ2-5; D may match TRBD1 or TRBD2 (6 bases each). Between the trimmed V and J ends, which lost 3 bases and 5 bases, there was a span of 19 bases. The CDR3 totals 16 residues. Germline loops: CDR1 SGHTA, CDR2 FQGNSA. The CDR3 sequence: CASSFGGTIRRETQYF. Here the CDR3 DNA reads TGTGCCAGCAGCTTCGGGGGCACAATAAGACGGGAGACCCAGTACTTC.

This clone was recorded once. The rearrangement joins TRBV28 to TRBJ1-6, with D perhaps TRBD1 (6 bases). The germline V gene encodes CDR1 MDHEN and CDR2 SYDVKM. Trimming removed 5 bases at V and 9 bases at J, with 11 bases between. This CDR3 region has 13 residues. CDR3 region: CASSPRTVSPLHF. The DNA of the CDR3 is TGTGCCAGCAGTCCCCGGACAGTTTCACCCCTCCACTTT.

The rearrangement joins TRBV5-1 to TRBJ1-2; no definite D call. Germline V gene lookup returns CDR1 SGHRS and CDR2 YFSETQ. The CDR3 is 13 residues long. With 4 bases removed from V and 4 bases from J, the gap between germline ends came to 11 bases. Here the CDR3 reads CASSPDQAYGYTF. The CDR3, as DNA: TGCGCCAGCAGCCCGGACCAGGCCTATGGCTACACCTTC.

V is TRBV5-5 and J is TRBJ2-7; possibly TRBD2 for D (6 bases). Trimming cost V 0 bases and J 4 bases, with 14 bases left between them. Germline-derived CDR1 and CDR2 are SGHKS and YYEKEE (reference sequence). The CDR3 sequence is 15 residues long. The chain's CDR3 is CASSLVGSQVYEQYF. The CDR3 DNA reads TGTGCCAGCAGCTTGGTCGGGAGCCAGGTATACGAGCAGTACTTC.